This T cell receptor beta chain came from a study of cytomegalovirus exposure and HLA in healthy donors. Overall study: From 150 million to 200 million T cells, an earlier analysis saw 90 million to 130 million unique TCR beta sequences. The study, taken as a whole, reports: Among donors in an Asian-associated ancestry cluster, a later analysis reportedly found fewer N-insertions than the approximately 700-donor mean.

The PCR used 60 Vbeta and 13 Jbeta primers. This table comes from immunoSEQ multiplex PCR, and its TCRdb copy is limited to in-frame clones, with some not included. The data contain around 150,000 clones, about 80% of them singletons. In the case of this clone: The antigen remains undetermined.

V was trimmed by 1 base and J by 1 base, leaving 4 bases between them. Germline V gene sequence: CDR1 SGHTA, CDR2 FQGNSA. The CDR3 is 14 residues long. Source material: PBMCs. V gene TRBV7-2 combines with J gene TRBJ2-2; D gene ambiguous. The source is a woman aged 40-49 years in good health and CMV-seronegative. The CDR3 loop is CASSLVGNTGELFF. DNA for the CDR3: TGTGCCAGCAGCTTAGTCGGGAACACCGGGGAGCTGTTTTTT.